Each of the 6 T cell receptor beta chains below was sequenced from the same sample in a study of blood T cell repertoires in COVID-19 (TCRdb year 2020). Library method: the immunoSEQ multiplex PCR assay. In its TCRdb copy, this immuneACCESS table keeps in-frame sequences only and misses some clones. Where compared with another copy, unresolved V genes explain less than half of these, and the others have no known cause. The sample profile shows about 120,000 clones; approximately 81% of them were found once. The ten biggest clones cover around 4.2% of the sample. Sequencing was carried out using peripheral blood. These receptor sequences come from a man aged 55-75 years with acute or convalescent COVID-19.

For the CDR3, the DNA is TGTGCCACCAGTGAGACTGGGTGGCTAGCGGGAGGATCCTCCTACAATGAGCAGTTCTTC. Its protein product is CATSETGWLAGGSSYNEQFF. The V and J genes are TRBV24-1 and TRBJ2-1; 11 bases map to TRBD2. Germline loops: CDR1 KGHDR, CDR2 SFDVKD. The junction had 13 bases not matched to a gene; V was cut back by 4 bases and J by 0 bases. The CDR3 consists of 20 residues.

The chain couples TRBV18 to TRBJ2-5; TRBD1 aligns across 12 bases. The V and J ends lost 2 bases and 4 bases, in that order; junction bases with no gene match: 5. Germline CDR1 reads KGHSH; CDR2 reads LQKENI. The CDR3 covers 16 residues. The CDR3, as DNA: TGTGCCAGCTCACCATTGGGACAGGGGGCGCGAGAGACCCAGTACTTC. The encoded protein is CASSPLGQGARETQYF.

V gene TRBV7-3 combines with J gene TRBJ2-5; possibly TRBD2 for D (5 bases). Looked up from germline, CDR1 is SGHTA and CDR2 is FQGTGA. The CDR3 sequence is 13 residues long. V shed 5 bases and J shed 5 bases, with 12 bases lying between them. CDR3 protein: CASSLRRSETQYF. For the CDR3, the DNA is TGTGCCAGCAGCCTCCGGAGGAGTGAGACCCAGTACTTC.

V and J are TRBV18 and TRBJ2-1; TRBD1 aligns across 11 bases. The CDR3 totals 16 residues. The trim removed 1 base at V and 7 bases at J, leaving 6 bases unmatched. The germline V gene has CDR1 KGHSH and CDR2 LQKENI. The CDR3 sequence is CASSPQTGTGGNEQFF. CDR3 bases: TGTGCCAGCTCACCACAAACCGGGACAGGGGGAAATGAGCAGTTCTTC.

The CDR3 nucleotides are TGTGCCAGCAGCGCTAAGCAGGGATCCTACGAGCAGTACTTC. This translates into CASSAKQGSYEQYF. The V and J genes are TRBV9 and TRBJ2-7; perhaps TRBD1 as D (5 bases). The CDR3 contains 14 residues. From germline, CDR1 is SGDLS and CDR2 YYNGEE. V was cut by 3 bases and J by 1 base, with 11 bases left in between.

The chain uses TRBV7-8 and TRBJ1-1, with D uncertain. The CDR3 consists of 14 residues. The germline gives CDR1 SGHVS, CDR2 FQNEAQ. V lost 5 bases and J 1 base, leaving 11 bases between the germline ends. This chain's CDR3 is CASSPDAGNTEAFF. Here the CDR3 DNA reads TGTGCCAGCAGCCCAGACGCAGGGAACACTGAAGCTTTCTTT.